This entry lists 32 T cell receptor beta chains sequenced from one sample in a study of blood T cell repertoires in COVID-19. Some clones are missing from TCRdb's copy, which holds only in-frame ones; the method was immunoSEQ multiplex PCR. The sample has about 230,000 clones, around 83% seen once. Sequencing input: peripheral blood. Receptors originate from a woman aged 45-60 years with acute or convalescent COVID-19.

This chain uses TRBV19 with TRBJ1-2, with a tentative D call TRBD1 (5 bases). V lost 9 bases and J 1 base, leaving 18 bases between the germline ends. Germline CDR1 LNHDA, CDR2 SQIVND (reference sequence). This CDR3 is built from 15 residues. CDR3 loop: CASTPGLGLNYGYTF. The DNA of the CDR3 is TGTGCCAGCACTCCAGGGCTGGGTCTTAACTATGGCTACACCTTC.

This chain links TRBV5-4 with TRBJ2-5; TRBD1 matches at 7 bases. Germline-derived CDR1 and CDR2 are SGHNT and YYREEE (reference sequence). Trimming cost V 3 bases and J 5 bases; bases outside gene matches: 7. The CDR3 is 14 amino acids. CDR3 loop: CASSSTGYWETQYF. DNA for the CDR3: TGTGCCAGCAGCTCGACAGGGTATTGGGAGACCCAGTACTTC.

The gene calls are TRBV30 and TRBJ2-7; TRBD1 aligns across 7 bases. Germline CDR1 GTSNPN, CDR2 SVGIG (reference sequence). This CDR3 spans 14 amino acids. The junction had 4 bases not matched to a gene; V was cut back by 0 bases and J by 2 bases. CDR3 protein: CAWSVKGTAYEQYF. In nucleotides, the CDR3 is TGTGCCTGGAGTGTAAAGGGGACAGCCTACGAGCAGTACTTC.

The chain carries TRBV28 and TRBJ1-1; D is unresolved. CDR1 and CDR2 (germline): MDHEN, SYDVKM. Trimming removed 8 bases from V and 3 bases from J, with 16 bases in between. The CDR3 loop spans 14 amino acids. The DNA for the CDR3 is TGTGCCAGCCGTCGTCCCCGTATTGACACTGAAGCTTTCTTT. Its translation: CASRRPRIDTEAFF.

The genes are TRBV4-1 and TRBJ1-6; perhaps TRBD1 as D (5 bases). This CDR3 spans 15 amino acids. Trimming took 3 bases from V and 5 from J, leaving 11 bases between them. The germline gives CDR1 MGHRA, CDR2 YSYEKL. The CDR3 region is CASSQQDRNNSPLHF. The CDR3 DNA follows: TGCGCCAGCAGCCAGCAAGACAGAAATAATTCACCCCTCCACTTT.

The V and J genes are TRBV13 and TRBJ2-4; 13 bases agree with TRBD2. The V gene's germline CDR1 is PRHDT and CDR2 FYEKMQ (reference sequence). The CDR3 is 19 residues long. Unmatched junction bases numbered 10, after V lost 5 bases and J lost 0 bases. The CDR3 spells CASSPTGLAGTLAKNIQYF. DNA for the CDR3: TGTGCCAGCAGCCCAACGGGACTAGCGGGAACTCTAGCCAAAAACATTCAGTACTTC.

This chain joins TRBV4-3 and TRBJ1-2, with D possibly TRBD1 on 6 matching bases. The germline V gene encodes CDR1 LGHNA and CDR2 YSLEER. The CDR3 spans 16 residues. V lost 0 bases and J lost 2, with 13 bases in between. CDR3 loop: CASSQDIGGPNYGYTF. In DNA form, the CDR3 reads TGCGCCAGCAGCCAAGATATAGGGGGTCCAAACTATGGCTACACCTTC.

CDR3 protein: CASSGGTATYEQYF. Written as DNA, the CDR3 is TGTGCCAGCAGTGGAGGGACAGCCACCTACGAGCAGTACTTC. The V and J genes are TRBV2 and TRBJ2-7; 7 nucleotides align to TRBD1. V lost 4 bases to trimming and J lost 2 bases; unmatched junction nucleotides: 5. Germline loops: CDR1 SNHLY, CDR2 FYNNEI. The CDR3 totals 14 residues.

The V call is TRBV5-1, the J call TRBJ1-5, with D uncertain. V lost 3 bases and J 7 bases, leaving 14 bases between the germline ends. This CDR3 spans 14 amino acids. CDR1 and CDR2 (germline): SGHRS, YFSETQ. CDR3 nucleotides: TGCGCCAGCAGCTGGGGAGATCCGAACCAGCCCCAGCATTTT. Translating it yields CASSWGDPNQPQHF.

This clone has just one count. This CDR3 is CASSLVSYTEAFF. In DNA form, the CDR3 reads TGTGCCAGCAGCCTAGTTTCTTACACTGAAGCTTTCTTT. The chain combines TRBV3-1 (or the pseudogene TRBV3-2) with TRBJ1-1; D not certain. The CDR3 spans 13 residues. Per the germline V gene, CDR1 is LGHDT and CDR2 is YNNKEL (reference sequence). The V gene lost 4 bases and the J gene lost 3 bases, with 9 bases spanning the gap.

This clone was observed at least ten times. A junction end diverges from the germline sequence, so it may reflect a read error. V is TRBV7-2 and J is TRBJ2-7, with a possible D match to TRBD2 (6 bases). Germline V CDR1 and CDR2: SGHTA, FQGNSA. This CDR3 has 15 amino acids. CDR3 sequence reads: CASTFAGTASSEQYF. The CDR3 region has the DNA TGTGCCAGCACCTTCGCCGGGACTGCCTCCTCCGAGCAGTACTTC.

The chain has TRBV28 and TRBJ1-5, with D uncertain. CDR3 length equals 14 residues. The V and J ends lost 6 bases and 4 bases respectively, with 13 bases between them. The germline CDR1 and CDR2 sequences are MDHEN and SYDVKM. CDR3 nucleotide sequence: TGTGCCAGCAGGGGAGCCGTCTTAAATCAGCCCCAGCATTTT. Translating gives CASRGAVLNQPQHF.

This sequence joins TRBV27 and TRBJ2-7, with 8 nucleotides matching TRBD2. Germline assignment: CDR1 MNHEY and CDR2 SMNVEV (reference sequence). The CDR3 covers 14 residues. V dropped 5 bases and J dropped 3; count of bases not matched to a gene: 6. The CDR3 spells CASSNIGTSYEQYF. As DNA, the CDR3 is TGTGCCAGCAGTAATATCGGGACTAGCTACGAGCAGTACTTC.

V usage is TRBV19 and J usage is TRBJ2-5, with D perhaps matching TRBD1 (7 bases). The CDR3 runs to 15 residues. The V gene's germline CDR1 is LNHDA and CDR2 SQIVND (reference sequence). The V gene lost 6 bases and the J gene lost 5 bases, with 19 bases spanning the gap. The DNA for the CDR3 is TGTGCCAGTAGGAGAGGGACAGCAGGGGGGGAGACCCAGTACTTC. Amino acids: CASRRGTAGGETQYF.

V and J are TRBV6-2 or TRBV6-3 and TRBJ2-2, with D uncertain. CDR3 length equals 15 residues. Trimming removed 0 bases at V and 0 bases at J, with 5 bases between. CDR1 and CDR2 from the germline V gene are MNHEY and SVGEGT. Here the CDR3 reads CASSYSPSNTGELFF. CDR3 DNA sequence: TGTGCCAGCAGTTACTCTCCCTCGAACACCGGGGAGCTGTTTTTT.

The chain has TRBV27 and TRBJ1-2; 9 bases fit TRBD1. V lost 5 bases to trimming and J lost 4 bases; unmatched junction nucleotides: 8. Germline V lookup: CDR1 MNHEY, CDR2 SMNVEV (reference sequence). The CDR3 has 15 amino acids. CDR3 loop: CASSPKTGGVYGYTF. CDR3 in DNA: TGTGCCAGCAGTCCGAAGACAGGGGGGGTCTATGGCTACACCTTC.

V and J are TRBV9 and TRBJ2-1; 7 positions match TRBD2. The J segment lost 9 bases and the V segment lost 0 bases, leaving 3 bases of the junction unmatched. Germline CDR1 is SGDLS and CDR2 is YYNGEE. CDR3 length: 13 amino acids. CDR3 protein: CASSVVLAGEQFF. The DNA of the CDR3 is TGTGCCAGCAGCGTAGTTTTAGCGGGTGAGCAGTTCTTC.

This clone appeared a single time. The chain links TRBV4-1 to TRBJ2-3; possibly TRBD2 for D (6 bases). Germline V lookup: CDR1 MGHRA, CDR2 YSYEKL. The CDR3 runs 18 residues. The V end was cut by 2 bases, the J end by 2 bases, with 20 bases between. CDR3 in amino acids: CASSQKTPATRDTDTQYF. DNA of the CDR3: TGCGCCAGCAGCCAAAAGACCCCCGCGACTAGGGACACAGATACGCAGTATTTT.

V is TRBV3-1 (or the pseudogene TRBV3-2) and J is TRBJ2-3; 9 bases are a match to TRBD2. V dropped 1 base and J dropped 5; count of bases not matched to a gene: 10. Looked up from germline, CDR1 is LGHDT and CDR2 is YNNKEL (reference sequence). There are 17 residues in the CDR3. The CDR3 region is CASSQGLWTSEGDTQYF. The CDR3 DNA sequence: TGTGCCAGCAGCCAAGGACTTTGGACTAGCGAGGGAGATACGCAGTATTTT.

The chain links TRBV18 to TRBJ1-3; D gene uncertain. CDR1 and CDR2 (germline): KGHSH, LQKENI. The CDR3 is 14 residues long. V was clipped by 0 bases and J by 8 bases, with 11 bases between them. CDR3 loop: CASSPPAVPDTIYF. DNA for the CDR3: TGTGCCAGCTCACCACCGGCGGTTCCGGACACCATATATTTT.

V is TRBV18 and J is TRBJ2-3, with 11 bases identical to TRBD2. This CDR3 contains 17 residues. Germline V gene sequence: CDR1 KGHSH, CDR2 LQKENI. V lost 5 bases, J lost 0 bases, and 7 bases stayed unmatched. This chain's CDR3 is CASSSPLAGGSTDTQYF. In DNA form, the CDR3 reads TGTGCCAGCTCATCTCCCTTAGCGGGGGGGAGCACAGATACGCAGTATTTT.

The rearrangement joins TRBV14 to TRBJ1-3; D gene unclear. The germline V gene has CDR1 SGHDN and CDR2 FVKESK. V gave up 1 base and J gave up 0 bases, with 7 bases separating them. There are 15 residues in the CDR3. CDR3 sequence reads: CASSQAGFSGNTIYF. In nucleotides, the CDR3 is TGTGCCAGCAGCCAAGCCGGTTTCTCTGGAAACACCATATATTTT. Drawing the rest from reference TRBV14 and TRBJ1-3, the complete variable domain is EAGVTQFPSHSVIEKGQTVTLRCDPISGHDNLYWYRRVMGKEIKFLLHFVKESKQDESGMPNNRFLAERTGGTYSTLKVQPAELEDSGVYFCASSQAGFSGNTIYFGEGSWLTVV.

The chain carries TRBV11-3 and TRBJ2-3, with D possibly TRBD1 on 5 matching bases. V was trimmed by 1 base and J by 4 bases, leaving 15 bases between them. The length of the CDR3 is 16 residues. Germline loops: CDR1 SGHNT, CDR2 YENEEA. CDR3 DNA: TGTGCCAGCAGCTTAGCCGACCTAGTGGGGCCAGATACGCAGTATTTT. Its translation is CASSLADLVGPDTQYF.

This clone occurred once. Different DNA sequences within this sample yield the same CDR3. CDR3 nucleotide sequence: TGTGCCAGCAGCCAGGCCGGGGGCTACGAGCAGTACTTC. Its translation is CASSQAGGYEQYF. The chain employs TRBV3-1 (or the pseudogene TRBV3-2) and TRBJ2-7, with D perhaps TRBD2 (6 bases). With 3 bases removed from V and 3 bases from J, the gap between germline ends came to 9 bases. CDR1 is LGHDT and CDR2 is YNNKEL in the germline V gene (reference sequence). The length of the CDR3 is 13 residues.

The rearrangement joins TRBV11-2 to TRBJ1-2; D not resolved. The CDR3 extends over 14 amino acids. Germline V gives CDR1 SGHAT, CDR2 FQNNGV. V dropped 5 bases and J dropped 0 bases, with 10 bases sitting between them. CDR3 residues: CASSLSRTNYGYTF. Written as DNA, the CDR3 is TGTGCCAGCAGCCTGTCTAGGACTAACTATGGCTACACCTTC.

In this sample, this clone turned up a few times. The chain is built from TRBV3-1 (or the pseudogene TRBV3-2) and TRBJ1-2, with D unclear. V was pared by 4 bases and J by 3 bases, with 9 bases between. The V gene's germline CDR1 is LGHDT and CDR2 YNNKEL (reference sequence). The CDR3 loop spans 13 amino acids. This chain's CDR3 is CASSPGSYYGYTF. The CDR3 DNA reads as TGTGCCAGCAGCCCAGGCAGCTACTATGGCTACACCTTC.

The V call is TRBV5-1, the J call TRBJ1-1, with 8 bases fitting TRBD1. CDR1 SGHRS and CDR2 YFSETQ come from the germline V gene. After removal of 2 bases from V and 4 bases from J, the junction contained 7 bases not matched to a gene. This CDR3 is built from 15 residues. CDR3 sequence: CASSFRQGLGTEAFF. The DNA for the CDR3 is TGCGCCAGCAGCTTTAGACAGGGGCTGGGCACTGAAGCTTTCTTT.

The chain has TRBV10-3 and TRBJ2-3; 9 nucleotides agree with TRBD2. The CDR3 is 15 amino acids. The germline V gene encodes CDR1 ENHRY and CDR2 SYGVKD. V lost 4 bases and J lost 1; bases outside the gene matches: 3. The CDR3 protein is CAISGSSGGTDTQYF. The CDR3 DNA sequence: TGTGCCATCAGTGGATCTAGCGGGGGCACAGATACGCAGTATTTT.

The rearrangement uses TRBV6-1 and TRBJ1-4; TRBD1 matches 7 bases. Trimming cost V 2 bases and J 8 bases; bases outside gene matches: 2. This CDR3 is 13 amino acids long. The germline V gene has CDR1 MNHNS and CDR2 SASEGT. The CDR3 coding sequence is TGTGCCAGCAGTGAAACAGGGGTGGAAAAACTGTTTTTT. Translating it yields CASSETGVEKLFF.

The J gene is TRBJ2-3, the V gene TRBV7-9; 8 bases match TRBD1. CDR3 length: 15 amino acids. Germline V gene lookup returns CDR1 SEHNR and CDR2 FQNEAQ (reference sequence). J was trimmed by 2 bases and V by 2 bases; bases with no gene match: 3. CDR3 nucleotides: TGTGCCAGCAGCTTAAGGACAGGGCTCACAGATACGCAGTATTTT. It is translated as CASSLRTGLTDTQYF.

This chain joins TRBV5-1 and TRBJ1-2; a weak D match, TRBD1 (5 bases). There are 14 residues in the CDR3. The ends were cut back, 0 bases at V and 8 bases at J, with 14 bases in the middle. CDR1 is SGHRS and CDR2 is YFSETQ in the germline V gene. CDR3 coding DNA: TGCGCCAGCAGCTTGGAGGTGGGGCGGACCGGCTACACCTTC. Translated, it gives CASSLEVGRTGYTF.

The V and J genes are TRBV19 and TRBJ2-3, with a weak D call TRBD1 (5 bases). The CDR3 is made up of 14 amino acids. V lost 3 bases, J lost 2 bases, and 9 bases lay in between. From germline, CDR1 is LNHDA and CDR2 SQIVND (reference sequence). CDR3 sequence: CASSMTADTDTQYF. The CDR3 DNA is TGTGCCAGTAGTATGACAGCAGACACAGATACGCAGTATTTT.